Below are 19 T cell receptor beta chains sequenced from a single sample in a study of blood T cell repertoires in COVID-19. The data were produced by immunoSEQ multiplex PCR, yet TCRdb's version contains in-frame clones alone and is incomplete. This sample has some 380,000 clones, with approximately 91% found just once. The sample taken for sequencing was PBMCs or T cells enriched from blood (not recorded which). These receptors all stem from a woman aged 35 to 49 with acute COVID-19.

CDR3 sequence: CAAQGAPNTEAFF. The CDR3 bases are TGTGCCGCGCAGGGGGCACCGAACACTGAAGCTTTCTTT. The gene calls are TRBV5-4 and TRBJ1-1; TRBD1 aligns across 8 bases. CDR3 length equals 13 residues. Germline lookup yields CDR1 SGHNT and CDR2 YYREEE (reference sequence). V gave up 10 bases and J gave up 1 base; unmatched junction bases: 6.

The rearrangement uses TRBV9 and TRBJ2-3; D call uncertain. The CDR3 has 13 residues. CDR1 is SGDLS, CDR2 YYNGEE, per germline. The V and J ends lost 0 bases and 7 bases respectively, with 9 bases between them. Here the CDR3 reads CASSVEMRNTQYF. CDR3 nucleotides: TGTGCCAGCAGCGTAGAGATGCGGAATACGCAGTATTTT.

The genes are TRBV2 and TRBJ1-2; perhaps TRBD1 as D (6 bases). V lost 4 bases to trimming and J lost 6 bases, with 21 bases between them. The CDR3 spans 16 residues. CDR1 and CDR2 from the germline V gene are SNHLY and FYNNEI. This CDR3 reads CASSVSRQAQGNGYTF. CDR3 nucleotides: TGTGCCAGCAGTGTTAGCCGACAGGCACAAGGGAATGGCTACACCTTC. Full variable domain (remainder filled in from reference TRBV2 and TRBJ1-2): EPEVTQTPSHQVTQMGQEVILRCVPISNHLYFYWYRQILGQKVEFLVSFYNNEISEKSEIFDDQFSVERPDGSNFTLKIRSTKLEDSAMYFCASSVSRQAQGNGYTFGSGTRLTVV.

The chain uses TRBV10-3 and TRBJ2-5; tentatively, D is TRBD1 (6 bases). Germline V gene lookup returns CDR1 ENHRY and CDR2 SYGVKD. V gave up 9 bases and J gave up 2 bases, with 13 bases separating them. There are 13 residues in the CDR3. The CDR3 DNA is TGTGCCATTCAGGCAGGGGATCAAGAGACCCAGTACTTC. Translated: CAIQAGDQETQYF.

The V call is TRBV2, the J call TRBJ2-3; the match to TRBD2 covers 16 bases. Unmatched junction bases numbered 1, after V lost 4 bases and J lost 6 bases. The V gene's germline CDR1 is SNHLY and CDR2 FYNNEI. This CDR3 comprises 15 residues. CDR3 nucleotide sequence: TGTGCCAGCAGTGGGGGACTAGCGGGAGGGGATACGCAGTATTTT. Translated: CASSGGLAGGDTQYF. The whole variable domain, remainder taken from reference TRBV2 and TRBJ2-3, is EPEVTQTPSHQVTQMGQEVILRCVPISNHLYFYWYRQILGQKVEFLVSFYNNEISEKSEIFDDQFSVERPDGSNFTLKIRSTKLEDSAMYFCASSGGLAGGDTQYFGPGTRLTVL.

The chain joins TRBV5-4 to TRBJ2-2, with TRBD1 matching 7 bases. The ends lost 1 base at V and 2 bases at J; junction bases unmatched: 2. CDR3 length equals 15 residues. Per germline, CDR1 SGHNT and CDR2 YYREEE (reference sequence). The CDR3 protein is CASSLNRGNTGELFF. The CDR3 nucleotides read TGTGCCAGCAGCTTGAACAGGGGAAACACCGGGGAGCTGTTTTTT.

V gene TRBV5-5 combines with J gene TRBJ2-7; 9 positions match TRBD2. Germline V lookup: CDR1 SGHKS, CDR2 YYEKEE (reference sequence). This CDR3 has 14 amino acids. V shed 1 base and J 5 bases; nucleotides not matched to a gene: 4. The DNA of the CDR3 is TGTGCCAGCAGCTTGTGGCGGGAGGGGGACGAGCAGTACTTC. Amino acid sequence: CASSLWREGDEQYF.

The rearrangement uses TRBV19 and TRBJ1-2; 8 bases are shared with TRBD1. V lost 4 bases, J lost 4 bases, and 5 bases stayed unmatched. The germline V gene encodes CDR1 LNHDA and CDR2 SQIVND (reference sequence). This CDR3 is 14 amino acids long. The CDR3 loop is CASSSQGASYGYTF. In DNA, the CDR3 is TGTGCCAGTAGTAGTCAGGGGGCGAGCTATGGCTACACCTTC.

The chain uses TRBV19 and TRBJ2-5; TRBD2 might be the D (5 bases). Germline CDR1 LNHDA, CDR2 SQIVND (reference sequence). CDR3 size: 15 residues. V lost 5 bases and J lost 2, with 15 bases in between. The CDR3 bases are TGTGCCAGTAGTGCGAGGGTCGGAGGACAAGAGACCCAGTACTTC. It is translated as CASSARVGGQETQYF.

This clone appeared once. The chain joins TRBV11-3 to TRBJ2-4; perhaps TRBD2 as D (6 bases). V was pared by 5 bases and J by 8 bases, with 19 bases between. This CDR3 region has 15 residues. Germline-derived CDR1 and CDR2 are SGHNT and YENEEA. CDR3 loop: CASSGEGAGLHIQYF. Here the CDR3 DNA reads TGTGCCAGCAGCGGAGAAGGCGCGGGATTGCACATTCAGTACTTC.

This chain joins TRBV7-9 and TRBJ1-2; D is ambiguous. The CDR3 totals 17 residues. Germline V gene data show CDR1 as SEHNR and CDR2 as FQNEAQ (reference sequence). V lost 7 bases and J 1 base, leaving 22 bases between the germline ends. This CDR3 is CASKTLAGEKVNYGYTF. For the CDR3, the DNA is TGTGCCAGCAAAACGCTCGCCGGGGAGAAGGTTAACTATGGCTACACCTTC.

V usage is TRBV29-1 and J usage is TRBJ1-1; TRBD1 matches 7 bases. Germline CDR1 reads SQVTM; CDR2 reads ANQGSEA. The CDR3 sequence is 13 residues long. V was clipped by 7 bases and J by 1 base; unmatched bases: 6. CDR3: CSARGQRNTEAFF. Written as DNA, the CDR3 is TGCAGCGCCAGGGGACAGAGGAACACTGAAGCTTTCTTT.

This chain connects TRBV4-1 to TRBJ2-7; 7 positions match TRBD1. The V gene's germline CDR1 is MGHRA and CDR2 YSYEKL. V gave up 6 bases and J gave up 3 bases; unmatched junction bases: 11. This CDR3 comprises 15 residues. The chain's CDR3 is CASRLSTDRYYEQYF. For the CDR3, the DNA is TGCGCCAGCAGGCTAAGCACGGACAGGTACTACGAGCAGTACTTC.

Details on this clone: The sample has other DNA sequences that encode this CDR3 too. The rearrangement links TRBV5-1 to TRBJ1-3; a weak D match, TRBD1 (6 bases). The CDR3 has 16 residues. Germline-derived CDR1 and CDR2 are SGHRS and YFSETQ. Trimming took 0 bases from V and 0 from J, leaving 10 bases between them. The CDR3 DNA reads as TGCGCCAGCAGCTTGGGAGGACAGAACTCTGGAAACACCATATATTTT. Its protein is CASSLGGQNSGNTIYF.

The CDR3 DNA reads as TGTGCCAGCAGCCAGTATTTAGGGGGGGTCGGAGATACGCAGTATTTT. It is translated as CASSQYLGGVGDTQYF. The gene calls are TRBV5-6 and TRBJ2-3, with TRBD2 as a possible D gene (7 bases). From germline, CDR1 is SGHDT and CDR2 YYEEEE. V lost 4 bases, J lost 5 bases, and 20 bases lay in between. CDR3 length: 16 residues.

J is TRBJ1-2 and V is TRBV7-9, with 10 bases aligning to TRBD1. J gave up 4 bases and V 3 bases, and 5 bases lay outside the gene matches. The CDR3 runs 15 residues. Germline loops: CDR1 SEHNR, CDR2 FQNEAQ (reference sequence). CDR3 coding DNA: TGTGCCAGCAGCTTCGGGACAGGGGCGGGCTATGGCTACACCTTC. Its translation: CASSFGTGAGYGYTF.

The chain has TRBV30 and TRBJ2-7; TRBD1 matches 10 bases. V lost 5 bases to trimming and J lost 4 bases; unmatched junction nucleotides: 5. The CDR3 contains 13 residues. Germline values: CDR1 GTSNPN, CDR2 SVGIG (reference sequence). The CDR3 protein is CAWDPGQGYEQYF. DNA of the CDR3: TGTGCCTGGGACCCGGGACAGGGGTACGAGCAGTACTTC.

This clone was picked up a small number of times. The chain uses TRBV6-5 and TRBJ1-1; possibly TRBD1 for D (6 bases). V gave up 6 bases and J gave up 7 bases, with 15 bases separating them. Germline CDR1 and CDR2: MNHEY and SVGAGI. This CDR3 spans 13 amino acids. The DNA of the CDR3 is TGTGCCAGCAGACCCGGGACATACCTTGAAGCTTTCTTT. It encodes CASRPGTYLEAFF.

This chain links TRBV9 with TRBJ2-3, with a tentative D call TRBD1 (6 bases). This CDR3 is 17 amino acids long. From germline, CDR1 is SGDLS and CDR2 YYNGEE. The germline V and J ends were trimmed by 5 bases and 2 bases, with 21 bases remaining between them. CDR3 protein: CASSVVSGDILTDTQYF. The CDR3 nucleotides are TGTGCCAGCAGTGTGGTATCTGGGGACATACTCACAGATACGCAGTATTTT.